Following are 15 T cell receptor beta chains from one sample sequenced in a study of cytomegalovirus exposure and HLA in healthy donors. Sequenced by immunoSEQ multiplex PCR; TCRdb stores in-frame clones only, minus some. The sample lists tens of thousands of clones, around 85% occurring once. The material sequenced was PBMCs. Receptors were obtained from a man aged 18 to 29 in good health and CMV-seropositive.

The V and J genes are TRBV14 and TRBJ2-3, with TRBD2 matching 11 bases. The CDR3 is made up of 18 amino acids. From germline, CDR1 is SGHDN and CDR2 FVKESK. The V gene end was trimmed by 2 bases and the J gene end by 0 bases; junction bases not matched to a gene: 7. The CDR3 nucleotides are TGTGCCAGCAGCCAAAGGACTAGCGGGCAGTCTAGCACAGATACGCAGTATTTT. This gives the protein CASSQRTSGQSSTDTQYF.

This chain connects TRBV19 to TRBJ2-7; weak D call: TRBD2 (5 bases). V shed 4 bases and J shed 6 bases, with 16 bases lying between them. CDR3 length equals 14 residues. Looked up from germline, CDR1 is LNHDA and CDR2 is SQIVND (reference sequence). The CDR3 protein is CASSTSIRGGEQYV. CDR3 in DNA: TGTGCCAGTAGTACAAGTATTCGGGGTGGCGAGCAGTACGTC.

This rearrangement joins TRBV10-3 to TRBJ1-1, with D perhaps matching TRBD1 (5 bases). CDR3 length equals 13 residues. Trimming shortened V by 2 bases and J by 4 bases, and 8 bases separated the two germline ends. From germline, CDR1 is ENHRY and CDR2 SYGVKD. CDR3 DNA sequence: TGTGCCATCAGTGAGGGGGCCTTCACTGAAGCTTTCTTT. Its translation is CAISEGAFTEAFF.

This chain joins TRBV19 and TRBJ2-7; D is possibly TRBD1 (6 bases). Trimming cost V 4 bases and J 2 bases, with 9 bases left between them. The V gene's germline CDR1 is LNHDA and CDR2 SQIVND (reference sequence). The CDR3 runs to 13 residues. The DNA for the CDR3 is TGTGCCAGTAGTAAACAGGGCACCTACGAGCAGTACTTC. Protein sequence: CASSKQGTYEQYF.

The chain is built from TRBV28 and TRBJ1-2; 7 bases agree with TRBD1. The CDR3 runs 13 residues. Looked up from germline, CDR1 is MDHEN and CDR2 is SYDVKM. V dropped 6 bases and J dropped 7; count of bases not matched to a gene: 8. As DNA, the CDR3 is TGTGCCAGCAGCACAGGGGATCCCCTTGGCTACACCTTC. It yields the protein CASSTGDPLGYTF.

In the case of this clone: This is likely an artifact of a read error, given a far larger clone one base away. This chain joins TRBV9 and TRBJ2-3; 10 positions match TRBD2. After removal of 2 bases from V and 0 bases from J, the junction contained 0 bases not matched to a gene. Germline assignment: CDR1 SGDLS and CDR2 YYNGEE. CDR3 length: 15 amino acids. The CDR3 nucleotides read TGTGCCAGCAGCGTGACTAGCGGGAGCACAGATACGCAGTATTTT. This codes for CASSVTSGSTDTQYF. The variable domain in full, with the rest retrieved from reference TRBV9 and TRBJ2-3, is DSGVTQTPKHLITATGQRVTLRCSPRSGDLSVYWYQQSLDQGLQFLIQYYNGEERAKGNILERFSAQQFPDLHSELNLSSLELGDSALYFCASSVTSGSTDTQYFGPGTRLTVL.

The V call is TRBV30, the J call TRBJ1-2; D call uncertain. This CDR3 is 15 amino acids long. V gave up 0 bases and J gave up 8 bases, with 19 bases separating them. From germline, CDR1 is GTSNPN and CDR2 SVGIG (reference sequence). In DNA form, the CDR3 reads TGTGCCTGGAGTGTATGGCAGAATGGCATGGAGGGCTACACCTTC. Protein product: CAWSVWQNGMEGYTF.

The V call is TRBV9, the J call TRBJ2-1; 7 bases line up with TRBD2. Germline CDR1 is SGDLS and CDR2 is YYNGEE. V was pared by 1 base and J by 7 bases, with 5 bases of the junction left unmatched. The CDR3 has 14 amino acids. In DNA, the CDR3 is TGTGCCAGCAGCGTAAGGACTAGGGATAATGAGCAGTTCTTC. It translates to CASSVRTRDNEQFF.

The chain is built from TRBV5-1 and TRBJ1-1, with a possible D match to TRBD1 (5 bases). Looked up from germline, CDR1 is SGHRS and CDR2 is YFSETQ. The CDR3 consists of 14 residues. Trimming pared 1 base from V and 3 bases from J, leaving 10 bases between. CDR3 nucleotide sequence: TGCGCCAGCAGCTTGCGGGGGTTTGACACTGAAGCTTTCTTT. Its protein is CASSLRGFDTEAFF.

V gene TRBV5-5 combines with J gene TRBJ1-1; a possible D gene is TRBD1 (6 bases). The CDR3 extends over 14 amino acids. The V and J ends lost 4 bases and 1 base respectively, with 11 bases between them. Germline CDR1 and CDR2: SGHKS and YYEKEE (reference sequence). CDR3 sequence (DNA): TGTGCCAGCAGCCAAGGACAGTCGAACACTGAAGCTTTCTTT. It yields the protein CASSQGQSNTEAFF.

The chain uses TRBV19 and TRBJ2-1; 7 bases match TRBD1. In germline, CDR1 is LNHDA, CDR2 SQIVND (reference sequence). The CDR3 is made up of 17 amino acids. J was trimmed by 0 bases and V by 5 bases; bases with no gene match: 10. The CDR3 sequence: CASSLRTGTSSYNEQFF. The CDR3 DNA is TGTGCCAGTAGTCTCAGGACAGGCACCAGCTCCTACAATGAGCAGTTCTTC. Drawing the rest from reference TRBV19 and TRBJ2-1, the complete variable domain is DGGITQSPKYLFRKEGQNVTLSCEQNLNHDAMYWYRQDPGQGLRLIYYSQIVNDFQKGDIAEGYSVSREKKESFPLTVTSAQKNPTAFYLCASSLRTGTSSYNEQFFGPGTRLTVL.

The V call is TRBV10-3, the J call TRBJ1-2; perhaps TRBD1 as D (6 bases). With 6 bases removed from V and 3 bases from J, the gap between germline ends came to 14 bases. This CDR3 has 14 residues. Germline loops: CDR1 ENHRY, CDR2 SYGVKD. The CDR3 DNA follows: TGTGCCATCAGGCCCTCAGGGGACGACTATGGCTACACCTTC. Its protein product is CAIRPSGDDYGYTF.

The rearrangement links TRBV5-4 to TRBJ1-3; D is unresolved. The CDR3 is made up of 13 amino acids. CDR1 and CDR2 from the germline V gene are SGHNT and YYREEE (reference sequence). Trimming removed 3 bases from V and 5 bases from J, with 9 bases in between. DNA for the CDR3: TGTGCCAGCAGCTCGGGCGGGAGAAACACCATATATTTT. This translates into CASSSGGRNTIYF.

The rearrangement joins TRBV28 to TRBJ2-1; TRBD2 might be the D (5 bases). The V end was cut by 7 bases, the J end by 6 bases, with 25 bases between. This CDR3 spans 17 amino acids. Germline lookup yields CDR1 MDHEN and CDR2 SYDVKM. The CDR3 nucleotides are TGTGCCAGCACCCGGACTGAATTATCCCCGCTGGGCAATGAGCAGTTCTTC. The encoded protein is CASTRTELSPLGNEQFF.

The genes are TRBV19 and TRBJ2-7; TRBD1 aligns across 8 bases. Trimming cost V 5 bases and J 0 bases; bases outside gene matches: 6. The CDR3 runs to 15 residues. Germline lookup yields CDR1 LNHDA and CDR2 SQIVND (reference sequence). This chain's CDR3 is CASSALTGASYEQYF. The CDR3 DNA sequence: TGTGCCAGTAGTGCTTTGACAGGGGCCTCCTACGAGCAGTACTTC.